Shown below are 2 T cell receptor beta chains from a single sample sequenced in a study of blood T cell repertoires in COVID-19. The assay was immunoSEQ multiplex PCR, and TCRdb's table has in-frame clones only and misses some. The sample lists around 280,000 clones, 88% seen once, with about 11% in the top ten. The specimen was peripheral blood. Source of these receptors: a woman aged 25 to 39 with COVID-19, enrolled during active disease.

The rearrangement joins TRBV15 to TRBJ2-7, with TRBD2 as a possible D gene (6 bases). The CDR3 sequence is 15 residues long. The V gene lost 5 bases and the J gene lost 9 bases, with 23 bases spanning the gap. The germline V gene has CDR1 LNHNV and CDR2 YYDKDF (reference sequence). The CDR3 loop is CATSPGGDGGGTQYF. The CDR3, as DNA: TGTGCCACCAGCCCGGGCGGCGACGGGGGAGGCACGCAGTACTTC.

The rearrangement links TRBV11-2 to TRBJ2-7; TRBD2 matches at 14 bases. The CDR3 covers 19 residues. The junction had 11 bases not matched to a gene; V was cut back by 4 bases and J by 0 bases. The germline V gene has CDR1 SGHAT and CDR2 FQNNGV. CDR3 DNA: TGTGCCAGCAGCTACCCAGGACTAGCGGGAGGTTTGAGCTCCTACGAGCAGTACTTC. This sequence encodes CASSYPGLAGGLSSYEQYF. Filled out from reference TRBV11-2 and TRBJ2-7, the complete variable domain reads EAGVAQSPRYKIIEKRQSVAFWCNPISGHATLYWYQQILGQGPKLLIQFQNNGVVDDSQLPKDRFSAERLKGVDSTLKIQPAKLEDSAVYLCASSYPGLAGGLSSYEQYFGPGTRLTVT.